The present T cell receptor (beta chain) was sequenced within a study of blood T cells in healthy people across ages. Overall study findings and caveats: In long-lived donors, naive CD4+ cell counts and diversity exceeded those of aged donors.

A sample-barcoded 5' primer and a J-beta primer mix were used in a second PCR of roughly 7 to 12 cycles. TCRdb recomputed calls from the 5' RACE reads with MiXCR, one row per CDR3 protein. Here the sample spans 1,500,000 or so distinct CDR3 sequences, roughly 60% being singletons. Details on this clonotype: What it binds is unknown.

The sample consisted of blood. The source is a man aged 18 to 30 in good health.

The CDR3 is CASRPGQRTDTQYF. CDR3 sequence (DNA): TGTGCCAGCAGGCCGGGACAACGCACAGATACGCAGTATTTT. The rearrangement uses TRBV6-2 or TRBV6-3 and TRBJ2-3; perhaps TRBD1 as D (6 bases). V lost 6 bases and J lost 1, with 11 bases in between. There are 14 residues in the CDR3. Germline V gene lookup returns CDR1 MNHEY and CDR2 SVGEGT.